The rows below give T cell receptor beta chains drawn from one sample of a study of Ad26.COV2.S vaccination and SARS-CoV-2 variants. Sequenced by immunoSEQ multiplex PCR; TCRdb stores in-frame clones only, minus some. The profile shows 430,000 or so clones, roughly 89% of them singletons. This material consisted of peripheral blood, taken in a trial of Ad26.COV2.S vaccine versus placebo. These TCRs come from a person aged 18 to 59 who received the Ad26.COV2.S COVID-19 vaccine or a placebo. CDR3s include the opening cysteine and the closing phenylalanine or tryptophan. D genes are given only for firm matches. Size is stated for part of the rows, as once, few or many counts, or as a class when the clone is expanded.

v_gene	j_gene	abundance	d_gene	CDR3aa	CDR3nt
TRBV4-3	TRBJ2-3	NA	TRBD2	CASSRLLAGGTDTQYF	TGCGCCAGCAGCCGGTTACTAGCGGGGGGCACAGATACGCAGTATTTT
TRBV18	TRBJ1-4	NA	NA	CASSPNQEDNEKLFF	TGTGCCAGCTCACCAAATCAAGAAGACAATGAAAAACTGTTTTTT
TRBV4-3	TRBJ2-5	NA	TRBD2	CASSGTSGNRETQYF	TGCGCCAGCTCTGGGACTAGCGGGAATAGAGAGACCCAGTACTTC
TRBV6-5	TRBJ1-6	once	NA	CASRLLSPLHF	TGTGCCAGCAGACTTTTATCACCCCTCCACTTT
TRBV4-1	TRBJ1-1	NA	NA	CASSQPLQGGTEAFF	TGCGCCAGCAGCCAACCACTACAAGGGGGCACTGAAGCTTTCTTT
TRBV6-5	TRBJ1-4	NA	TRBD1	CASSRSGGREKLFF	TGTGCCAGCAGCCGCTCAGGGGGCCGTGAAAAACTGTTTTTT
TRBV9	TRBJ2-1	NA	TRBD2	CASSTSRGGYNEQFF	TGTGCCAGCAGTACCTCCCGGGGGGGTTACAATGAGCAGTTCTTC
TRBV5-4	TRBJ2-1	NA	TRBD1	CASSRWDSSYNEQFF	TGTGCCAGCAGCCGCTGGGACAGCTCCTACAATGAGCAGTTCTTC
TRBV7-2	TRBJ1-2	NA	TRBD1	CASSLGTGGRLGGYTF	TGTGCCAGCAGCTTGGGGACAGGGGGACGGCTCGGAGGCTACACCTTC
TRBV9	TRBJ2-7	NA	NA	CASSVVAASYEQYF	TGTGCCAGCAGCGTAGTAGCCGCCTCCTACGAGCAGTACTTC
TRBV7-2	TRBJ1-1	NA	NA	CASSLQGVYTEAFF	TGTGCCAGCAGCCTACAGGGAGTCTACACTGAAGCTTTCTTT
TRBV19	TRBJ2-1	many	TRBD1	CASSPGTDWDEQFF	TGTGCCAGTAGTCCCGGGACAGATTGGGATGAGCAGTTCTTC
TRBV11-3	TRBJ2-2	NA	TRBD2	CASSSRLASPGELFF	TGTGCCAGCAGCTCTAGACTAGCGTCCCCCGGGGAGCTGTTTTTT
TRBV21-1	TRBJ2-2	NA	NA	CASLGLGDTGELFF	TGTGCCAGCTTAGGCCTTGGGGACACCGGGGAGCTGTTTTTT
TRBV5-6	TRBJ2-5	NA	NA	CASSLDRETQYF	TGTGCCAGCAGCTTGGACAGGGAGACCCAGTACTTC
TRBV15	TRBJ1-4	NA	NA	CATSDEATNEKLFF	TGTGCCACCAGCGACGAGGCAACTAATGAAAAACTGTTTTTT
TRBV3-1/TRBV3-2	TRBJ2-1	NA	NA	CASSQVGSGSIYNEQFF	TGTGCCAGCAGCCAAGTTGGGAGCGGCTCGATATACAATGAGCAGTTCTTC
TRBV10-3	TRBJ2-7	NA	TRBD1	CAISAGTGYEQYF	TGTGCCATCAGTGCGGGGACAGGCTACGAGCAGTACTTC
TRBV6-5	TRBJ2-7	few	NA	CASARGWELSYEQYF	TGTGCCAGCGCCCGTGGTTGGGAGCTCTCCTACGAGCAGTACTTC
TRBV20-1	TRBJ1-4	NA	NA	CSARTEKLFF	TGCAGTGCTAGAACTGAAAAACTGTTTTTT
TRBV6-2/TRBV6-3	TRBJ1-5	few	NA	CASSYSTEYQNQPQHF	TGTGCCAGCAGTTACTCGACAGAATACCAAAATCAGCCCCAGCATTTT
TRBV7-9	TRBJ2-2	NA	TRBD1	CASSIGTDQTGELFF	TGTGCCAGCAGCATCGGGACAGATCAGACCGGGGAGCTGTTTTTT
TRBV6-4	TRBJ1-1	NA	TRBD1	CASKARDSYTEAFF	TGTGCCAGCAAAGCCCGGGACAGCTACACTGAAGCTTTCTTT
TRBV11-3	TRBJ2-1	NA	TRBD2	CASSLVRTSLIF	TGTGCCAGCAGCTTAGTCCGGACTAGTTTGATCTTC
TRBV9	TRBJ1-1	NA	NA	CASGEDRLTNTEAFF	TGTGCCAGCGGGGAAGATAGACTTACGAACACTGAAGCTTTCTTT
TRBV11-3	TRBJ1-1	NA	NA	CASSLGLRTEAFF	TGTGCCAGCAGCTTGGGGCTGCGCACTGAAGCTTTCTTT
TRBV29-1	TRBJ2-3	NA	NA	CSVGRQSADTQYF	TGCAGCGTTGGTAGACAAAGCGCAGATACGCAGTATTTT
TRBV24-1	TRBJ2-5	NA	TRBD2	CATSERPGLAGGWETQYF	TGTGCCACCAGTGAAAGACCAGGACTAGCGGGAGGGTGGGAGACCCAGTACTTC
TRBV5-5	TRBJ1-5	NA	TRBD1	CASSFNRGTNQPQHF	TGTGCCAGCAGCTTTAACAGGGGGACCAATCAGCCCCAGCATTTT
TRBV10-3	TRBJ1-1	NA	NA	CATVDAMNTEAFF	TGTGCCACCGTCGACGCAATGAACACTGAAGCTTTCTTT
TRBV10-3	TRBJ2-5	NA	NA	CAISAGGETQYF	TGTGCCATCAGTGCAGGGGGGGAGACCCAGTACTTC
TRBV12-3/TRBV12-4	TRBJ1-4	many	NA	CASSLGSSEKLFF	TGTGCCAGCAGTTTAGGTTCCAGTGAAAAACTGTTTTTT
TRBV30	TRBJ1-5	once	NA	CAWSVLGGQPQHF	TGTGCCTGGAGTGTGTTGGGGGGTCAGCCCCAGCATTTT
TRBV14	TRBJ2-5	NA	NA	CASSQKSYQETQYF	TGTGCCAGCAGCCAAAAGTCCTACCAAGAGACCCAGTACTTC
TRBV24-1	TRBJ1-2	NA	TRBD1	CATSEPDREAGYTF	TGTGCCACCAGTGAGCCGGACAGGGAGGCTGGCTACACCTTC
TRBV11-3	TRBJ2-4	NA	TRBD1	CASSLGGTGAGDIQYF	TGTGCCAGCAGCTTGGGCGGGACAGGGGCGGGGGACATTCAGTACTTC
TRBV3-1/TRBV3-2	TRBJ1-5	NA	NA	CASSQWSGSNQPQHF	TGTGCCAGCAGCCAGTGGTCGGGAAGCAATCAGCCCCAGCATTTT
TRBV7-9	TRBJ2-5	NA	TRBD2	CATNRGGSQETQYF	TGTGCCACAAACCGGGGGGGGTCCCAAGAGACCCAGTACTTC
TRBV4-3	TRBJ2-6	NA	NA	CASSQTGLLSGANVLTF	TGCGCCAGCAGTCAGACAGGCCTTCTTTCTGGGGCCAACGTCCTGACTTTC
TRBV28	TRBJ1-2	NA	TRBD1	CASRVGQLGGYTF	TGTGCCAGCAGGGTGGGACAGTTGGGTGGCTACACCTTC
TRBV7-9	TRBJ1-6	NA	TRBD1	CASRTGTVNSPLHF	TGTGCCAGCAGGACGGGGACAGTAAATTCACCCCTCCACTTT
TRBV5-6	TRBJ2-3	NA	NA	CASSLRAHGGTDTQYF	TGTGCCAGCAGCTTGAGGGCCCACGGGGGCACAGATACGCAGTATTTT
TRBV2	TRBJ1-1	NA	NA	CASSRDIGEAFF	TGTGCCAGCAGCAGGGATATAGGTGAAGCTTTCTTT
TRBV15	TRBJ1-3	NA	NA	CATSRDPRGGNTIYF	TGTGCCACCAGCAGAGATCCTAGGGGGGGGAACACCATATATTTT
TRBV4-1	TRBJ2-1	NA	NA	CASSPRANGAGYSNEQFF	TGCGCCAGCAGCCCCAGGGCGAATGGGGCGGGGTATAGCAATGAGCAGTTCTTC
TRBV5-1	TRBJ1-2	NA	TRBD1	CASRNRGAENYGYTF	TGCGCCAGCAGAAACAGGGGGGCAGAAAACTATGGCTACACCTTC
TRBV16	TRBJ1-1	NA	NA	CASSPAGGNTEAFF	TGTGCCAGCAGCCCCGCGGGGGGGAACACTGAAGCTTTCTTT
TRBV6-6	TRBJ2-5	NA	TRBD1	CASSSTGTGAAQYF	TGTGCCAGCAGTTCCACCGGGACAGGGGCGGCCCAGTACTTC
TRBV7-2	TRBJ2-5	NA	TRBD2	CASSTRLAGEETQYF	TGTGCCAGCAGCACCCGACTAGCGGGAGAGGAGACCCAGTACTTC
TRBV27	TRBJ2-1	once	TRBD2	CASSFMDWGGNEQFF	TGTGCCAGCAGTTTCATGGACTGGGGGGGAAATGAGCAGTTCTTC
TRBV15	TRBJ2-1	NA	NA	CATSREAGSYNEQFF	TGTGCCACCAGCAGAGAAGCAGGGTCCTACAATGAGCAGTTCTTC
TRBV27	TRBJ1-5	once	NA	CASRRGIYSNQPQHF	TGTGCCAGCAGGCGGGGCATATATAGCAATCAGCCCCAGCATTTT
TRBV6-5	TRBJ1-3	NA	NA	CATRSSGNTIYF	TGTGCCACCCGGAGCTCTGGAAACACCATATATTTT
TRBV29-1	TRBJ2-1	NA	NA	CSVGRQLWDEQFF	TGCAGCGTTGGGCGACAGCTTTGGGATGAGCAGTTCTTC
TRBV4-1	TRBJ2-1	NA	NA	CASSQLGGRDEQFF	TGCGCCAGCAGCCAATTGGGGGGCAGGGATGAGCAGTTCTTC
TRBV4-3	TRBJ1-1	NA	NA	CASSQEMNTEAFF	TGCGCCAGCAGCCAAGAAATGAACACTGAAGCTTTCTTT
TRBV7-6	TRBJ2-3	NA	TRBD2	CASSRGSGLSTDTQYF	TGTGCCAGCAGCCGTGGTAGCGGGCTTAGCACAGATACGCAGTATTTT
TRBV18	TRBJ1-2	NA	NA	CASSPRRDNYGYTF	TGTGCCAGCTCACCCAGGAGGGATAACTATGGCTACACCTTC
TRBV7-2	TRBJ2-7	NA	NA	CASSLEGRRKQYF	TGTGCCAGCAGCTTAGAGGGCAGGAGAAAGCAGTACTTC
TRBV27	TRBJ1-5	NA	NA	CASSLGARMGQPQHF	TGTGCCAGCAGTTTGGGTGCGCGAATGGGTCAGCCCCAGCATTTT